This T cell receptor beta chain derives from a study of blood T cell repertoires in COVID-19. Across the study: Sample material is recorded as cDNA or gDNA derived from T cells, B-cell-depleted T cells, or PBMCs.

The V gene's germline CDR1 is GTSNPN and CDR2 SVGIG (reference sequence). The CDR3 is made up of 13 amino acids. Trimming removed 3 bases at V and 5 bases at J, with 13 bases between. Original methodology: Reference gene primer amplification yielded estimated nucleated cell counts. Generated by immunoSEQ multiplex PCR, the TCRdb table keeps only in-frame clones and is missing some. The V and J calls and clone size come from that table; D and trimming were worked out from the DNA. The repertoire has 370,000 or so clones, more than 65% of them found once; the top ten carry about 1.2%. The receptor was isolated from a human donor with acute or convalescent COVID-19. The donor label of this sample is uncertain. Sequencing was carried out using peripheral blood. The chain recombines TRBV30 with TRBJ1-2, with D hard to call. Written as DNA, the CDR3 is TGTGCCTGGAGGCCAGGAGGGAAGTATGGCTACACCTTC. It translates to CAWRPGGKYGYTF.